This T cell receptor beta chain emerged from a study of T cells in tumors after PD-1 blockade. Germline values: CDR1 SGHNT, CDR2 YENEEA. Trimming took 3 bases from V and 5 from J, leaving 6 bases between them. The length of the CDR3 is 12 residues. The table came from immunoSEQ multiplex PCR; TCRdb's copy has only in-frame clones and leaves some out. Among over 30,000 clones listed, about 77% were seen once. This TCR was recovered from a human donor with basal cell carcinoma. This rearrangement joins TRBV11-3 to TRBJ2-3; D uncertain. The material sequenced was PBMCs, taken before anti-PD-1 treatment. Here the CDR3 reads CASSFSGDTQYF. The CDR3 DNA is TGTGCCAGCAGCTTTTCGGGAGATACGCAGTATTTT. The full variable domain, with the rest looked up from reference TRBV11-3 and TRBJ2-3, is EAGVVQSPRYKIIEKKQPVAFWCNPISGHNTLYWYLQNLGQGPELLIRYENEEAVDDSQLPKDRFSAERLKGVDSTLKIQPAELGDSAVYLCASSFSGDTQYFGPGTRLTVL.